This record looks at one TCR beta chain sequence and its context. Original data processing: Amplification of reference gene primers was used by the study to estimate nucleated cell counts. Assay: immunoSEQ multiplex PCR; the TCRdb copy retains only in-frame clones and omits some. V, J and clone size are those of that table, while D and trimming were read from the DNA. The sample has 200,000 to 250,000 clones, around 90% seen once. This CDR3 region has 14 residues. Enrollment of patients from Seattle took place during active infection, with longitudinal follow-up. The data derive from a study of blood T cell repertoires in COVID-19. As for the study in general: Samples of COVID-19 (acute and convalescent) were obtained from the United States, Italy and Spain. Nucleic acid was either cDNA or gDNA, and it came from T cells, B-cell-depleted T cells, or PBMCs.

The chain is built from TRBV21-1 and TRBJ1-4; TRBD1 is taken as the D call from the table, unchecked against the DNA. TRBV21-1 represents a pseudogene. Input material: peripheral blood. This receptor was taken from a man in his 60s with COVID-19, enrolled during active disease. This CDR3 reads CASSRGTGNEKLFF. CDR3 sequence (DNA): TGTGCCAGCAGTCGGGGGACAGGGAATGAAAAACTGTTTTTT.